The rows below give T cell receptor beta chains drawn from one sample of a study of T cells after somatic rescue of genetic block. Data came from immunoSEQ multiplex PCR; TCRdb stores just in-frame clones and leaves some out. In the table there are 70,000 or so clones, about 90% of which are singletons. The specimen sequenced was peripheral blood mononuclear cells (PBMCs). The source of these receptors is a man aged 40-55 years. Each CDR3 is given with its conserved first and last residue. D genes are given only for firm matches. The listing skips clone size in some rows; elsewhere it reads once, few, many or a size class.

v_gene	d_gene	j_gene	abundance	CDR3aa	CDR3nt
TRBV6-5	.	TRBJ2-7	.	CASSYSAPSEQYF	TGTGCCAGCAGTTACTCGGCACCCTCCGAGCAGTACTTC
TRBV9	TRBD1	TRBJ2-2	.	CASSENRDRGAVAGELFF	TGTGCCAGCAGCGAAAACCGGGACAGGGGTGCGGTGGCCGGGGAGCTGTTTTTT
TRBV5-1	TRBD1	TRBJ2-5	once	CASSLGRTGSAETQYF	TGCGCCAGCAGCTTGGGACGGACAGGGTCGGCGGAGACCCAGTACTTC
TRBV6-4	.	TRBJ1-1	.	CASLFRGATLNKAFF	TGTGCCAGCTTATTTCGGGGGGCCACCCTCAATAAAGCTTTCTTT
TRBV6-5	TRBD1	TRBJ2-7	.	CASSLRDSYEQYF	TGTGCCAGCAGTCTCCGGGACAGCTACGAGCAGTACTTC
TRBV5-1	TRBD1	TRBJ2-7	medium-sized	CASSLAGTGVGEQYF	TGCGCCAGCAGCTTGGCCGGGACAGGGGTGGGCGAGCAGTACTTC
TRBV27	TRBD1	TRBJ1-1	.	CASSSTGAKAFF	TGTGCCAGCAGTTCCACAGGGGCAAAGGCTTTCTTT
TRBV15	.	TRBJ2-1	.	CATRGGNRDEFF	TGTGCCACCAGAGGGGGGAACAGGGACGAATTCTTC
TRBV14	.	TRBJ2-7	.	CASSQEGYEQYF	TGTGCCAGCAGCCAAGAGGGGTACGAGCAGTACTTC
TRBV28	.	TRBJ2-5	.	CASNRGTGDGETQYF	TGTGCCAGCAACCGAGGGACGGGGGACGGGGAGACCCAGTACTTC
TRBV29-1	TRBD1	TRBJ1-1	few	CSADDRGNTEAFF	TGCAGCGCTGATGACAGGGGGAACACTGAAGCTTTCTTT
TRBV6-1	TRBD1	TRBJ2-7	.	CASSETGQNSYEQYF	TGTGCCAGCAGCGAGACGGGACAGAACTCCTACGAGCAGTACTTC
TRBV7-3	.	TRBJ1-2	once	CASSLIGNYGYTF	TGTGCCAGCAGCTTAATAGGGAACTATGGCTACACCTTC
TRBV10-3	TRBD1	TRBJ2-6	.	CAMGSGGSGANVLTF	TGTGCCATGGGTTCAGGGGGCTCCGGGGCCAACGTCCTGACTTTC
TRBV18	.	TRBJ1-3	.	CASSPGQNNGNTIYF	TGTGCCAGCTCACCAGGGCAGAACAATGGAAACACCATATATTTT
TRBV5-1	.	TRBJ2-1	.	CASSLASVFNEQFF	TGCGCCAGCAGCTTGGCCTCTGTGTTCAATGAGCAGTTCTTC
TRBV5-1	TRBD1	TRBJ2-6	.	CASSPMPSGTGAGANVLTF	TGCGCCAGCAGCCCCATGCCGTCCGGGACAGGAGCTGGGGCCAACGTCCTGACTTTC
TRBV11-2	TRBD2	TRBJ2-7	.	CASSPLAGVSYEQYF	TGTGCCAGCAGCCCACTCGCGGGAGTGTCCTACGAGCAGTACTTC
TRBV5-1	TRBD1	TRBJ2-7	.	CASSGSTGGSYEQYF	TGCGCCAGCAGCGGCTCGACAGGGGGATCCTACGAGCAGTACTTC
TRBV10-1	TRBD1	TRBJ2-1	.	CASSGYTGGPYNEQFF	TGCGCCAGCAGTGGGTACACAGGGGGCCCCTACAATGAGCAGTTCTTC
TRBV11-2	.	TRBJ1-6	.	CASSLVARGNSPLHF	TGTGCCAGCAGCTTAGTGGCCAGGGGAAATTCACCCCTCCACTTT
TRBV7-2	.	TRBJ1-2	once	CASSLALWGNYGYTF	TGTGCCAGCAGCTTAGCGCTGTGGGGGAACTATGGCTACACCTTC
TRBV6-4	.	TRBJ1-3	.	CASIQTHTIYF	TGTGCCAGCATCCAAACTCACACCATATATTTT
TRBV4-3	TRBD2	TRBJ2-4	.	CASSLETSGGIQYF	TGCGCCAGCAGCCTAGAGACTAGCGGCGGCATTCAGTACTTC
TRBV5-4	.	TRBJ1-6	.	CASSFEKGVSPLHF	TGTGCCAGCAGCTTTGAGAAAGGTGTTTCACCCCTCCACTTT
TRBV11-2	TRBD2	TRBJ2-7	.	CASRLAGVSYEQYF	TGTGCCAGCAGGCTAGCGGGGGTTTCCTACGAGCAGTACTTC
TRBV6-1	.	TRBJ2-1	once	CASSVPRRVNEQFF	TGTGCCAGCAGTGTCCCCCGAAGGGTCAATGAGCAGTTCTTC
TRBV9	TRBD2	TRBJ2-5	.	CASSVVAGGRQETQYF	TGTGCCAGCAGCGTAGTAGCGGGGGGGCGTCAAGAGACCCAGTACTTC
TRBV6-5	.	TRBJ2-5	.	CASSRDQETQYF	TGTGCCAGCAGTCGCGACCAAGAGACCCAGTACTTC
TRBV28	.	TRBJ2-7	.	CASNPGRVYEQYF	TGTGCCAGCAACCCGGGCAGGGTCTACGAGCAGTACTTC
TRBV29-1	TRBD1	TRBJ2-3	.	CSSPGGFSTDTQYF	TGCAGCTCCCCAGGGGGCTTTAGCACAGATACGCAGTATTTT
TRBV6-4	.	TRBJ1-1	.	CASPNLASSNTEAFF	TGTGCCAGCCCTAACCTCGCGAGCAGCAACACTGAAGCTTTCTTT
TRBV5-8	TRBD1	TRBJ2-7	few	CASSSPGQGIHEQYF	TGTGCCAGCAGCTCGCCGGGACAGGGTATCCACGAGCAGTACTTC
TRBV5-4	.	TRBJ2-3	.	CASSPWSSTDTQYF	TGTGCCAGCAGCCCCTGGAGTAGCACAGATACGCAGTATTTT
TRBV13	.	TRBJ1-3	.	CASSPSMNTIYF	TGTGCCAGCAGCCCCTCAATGAACACCATATATTTT
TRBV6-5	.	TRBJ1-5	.	CASSASAGNQPQHF	TGTGCCAGCAGCGCCTCCGCAGGCAATCAGCCCCAGCATTTT
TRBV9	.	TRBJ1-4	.	CASSVGGTQNEKLFF	TGTGCCAGCAGCGTAGGGGGGACACAAAATGAAAAACTGTTTTTT
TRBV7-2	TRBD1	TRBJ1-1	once	CASSTRTGGNTEAFF	TGTGCCAGCAGCACCAGGACAGGCGGGAACACTGAAGCTTTCTTT
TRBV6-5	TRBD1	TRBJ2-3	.	CASSLTGNPDTQYF	TGTGCCAGCAGTTTGACAGGGAACCCAGATACGCAGTATTTT
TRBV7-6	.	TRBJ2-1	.	CASSFDFSGQFF	TGTGCCAGCAGCTTTGACTTCTCAGGGCAGTTCTTC
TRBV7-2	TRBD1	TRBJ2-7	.	CASSVGQGGSSYEQYF	TGTGCCAGCAGCGTGGGACAGGGTGGGAGCTCCTACGAGCAGTACTTC
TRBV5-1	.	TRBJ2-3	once	CASSPGYGMRTDTQYF	TGCGCCAGCAGCCCTGGGTACGGGATGCGCACAGATACGCAGTATTTT
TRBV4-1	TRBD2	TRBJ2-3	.	CASSQEVSSGGGDTQYF	TGCGCCAGCAGCCAAGAAGTCAGTAGCGGGGGGGGTGATACGCAGTATTTT
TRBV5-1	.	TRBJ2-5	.	CASSYSTETQYF	TGCGCCAGCAGCTACTCAACAGAGACCCAGTACTTC
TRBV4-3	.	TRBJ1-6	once	CASSQESTTGRPLHF	TGCGCCAGCAGCCAGGAATCTACGACAGGCCGACCCCTCCACTTT
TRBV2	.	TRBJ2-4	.	CASTQGNTLAKNIQYF	TGTGCCAGCACTCAGGGAAACACCTTAGCCAAAAACATTCAGTACTTC
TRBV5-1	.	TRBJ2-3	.	CASSRTIGVTDTQYF	TGCGCCAGCAGCCGGACGATCGGGGTCACAGATACGCAGTATTTT
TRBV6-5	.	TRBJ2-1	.	CASSSTDSSYNEQFF	TGTGCCAGCAGTTCAACGGACAGCTCCTACAATGAGCAGTTCTTC
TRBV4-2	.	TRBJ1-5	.	CASSQDRGLQPQHF	TGTGCCAGCAGCCAAGATCGAGGGCTTCAGCCCCAGCATTTT
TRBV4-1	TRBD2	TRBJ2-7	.	CASSQASSGTSGTYEQYF	TGCGCCAGCAGCCAAGCATCCTCCGGGACTAGCGGAACCTACGAGCAGTACTTC
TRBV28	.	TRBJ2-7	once	CASSRTPILHEQYF	TGTGCCAGCAGCCGCACCCCGATCCTGCACGAGCAGTACTTC
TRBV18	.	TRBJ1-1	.	CASSPPWGSTNTEAFF	TGTGCCAGCTCACCCCCCTGGGGAAGTACAAACACTGAAGCTTTCTTT
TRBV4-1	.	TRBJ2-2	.	CASSQVNFLPPNTGELFF	TGCGCCAGCAGCCAAGTGAATTTTCTCCCACCGAACACCGGGGAGCTGTTTTTT
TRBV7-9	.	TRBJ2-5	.	CASTPGWETQYF	TGTGCCAGTACCCCCGGTTGGGAGACCCAGTACTTC
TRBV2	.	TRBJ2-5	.	CASRRQEGETQYF	TGTGCCAGCAGGAGACAGGAAGGAGAGACCCAGTACTTC